Below, one T cell receptor (beta chain) is given with its context. The sample originates from a study of blood T cell repertoires in COVID-19. Background on the study: Whether acute or convalescent, the COVID-19 samples came from the United States, Italy and Spain. Sources were T cells, B-cell-depleted T cells, or PBMCs; the material itself was cDNA or gDNA.

Authors' methods: Quantification of nucleated cells was approximated via reference gene primer amplification. The data were produced by immunoSEQ multiplex PCR, yet TCRdb's version contains in-frame clones alone and is incomplete. D and trimming were read from the DNA, whereas the V and J calls and clone size are those reported in that table. This table holds just under 350,000 clones, over 80% found once. Germline CDR1 and CDR2: LNHDA and SQIVND (reference sequence). The length of the CDR3 is 13 residues. The ends were cut back, 2 bases at V and 6 bases at J, with 7 bases in the middle. V is TRBV19 and J is TRBJ2-2; no firm D call. The clonotype was recovered from a woman aged 50 to 60 with COVID-19, enrolled during active disease. The sample was peripheral blood. CDR3 bases: TGTGCCAGTAGTATAAATGTCGCCGGGGAGCTGTTTTTT. Protein sequence: CASSINVAGELFF.